The subject of this entry is one T cell receptor beta chain. The treatment: oral pan-JAK inhibitor, 5-10 mg twice daily. These data originate in a study of CD8+ T cells in alopecia areata. Background on the study: The study gave treated patients oral tofacitinib at 5 to 10 mg twice daily. Tofacitinib ran for 6 to 18 months before 6 months off drug.

RNA was isolated and reverse transcribed to cDNA, the sequencing template. The data were produced by immunoSEQ multiplex PCR, yet TCRdb's version contains in-frame clones alone and is incomplete. The table lists approximately 190,000 clones, 58% of them singletons, with 5.5% in the top ten. The junction had 7 bases not matched to a gene; V was cut back by 2 bases and J by 6 bases. Germline V lookup: CDR1 ENHRY, CDR2 SYGVKD. This CDR3 region has 15 residues. The sequence was obtained from a human donor with alopecia areata. Sequencing was performed on CD4+ T cells sorted from blood, taken at week 24, from a patient treated with tofacitinib. The genes are TRBV10-3 and TRBJ2-1; 7 nucleotides line up with TRBD1. The CDR3 DNA sequence: TGTGCCATCAGTGAGACAGGGACAGCACCCAATGAGCAGTTCTTC. Translation: CAISETGTAPNEQFF.